Shown below are 16 T cell receptor beta chains from a single sample sequenced in a study of shared clonotypes between healthy human individuals. Repertoires were generated with immunoSEQ multiplex PCR, while TCRdb's copy carries only in-frame clones and drops some. This sample has some 2.1 million clones; roughly 94% occur once, and the top ten carry about 1.1%. The naive CD8 subset, CD45RO-negative cells positively selected for CCR7, excluded terminally differentiated effector memory CD45RA+ cells. Sequenced sample: naive CD8+ T cells sorted from blood. The receptors were sampled from a man between 18 and 29 years old in good health.

Only one count was recorded for this clone. This chain connects TRBV9 to TRBJ1-2; no reliable D call. V lost 4 bases to trimming and J lost 8 bases, with 3 bases between them. CDR3 length: 9 residues. Germline V lookup: CDR1 SGDLS, CDR2 YYNGEE. The CDR3 DNA sequence: TGTGCCAGCAGCAAGGGCTACACCTTC. Translation gives CASSKGYTF.

This chain uses TRBV13 with TRBJ2-2, with 11 bases fitting TRBD2. The CDR3 runs to 16 residues. The junction had 5 bases not matched to a gene; V was cut back by 2 bases and J by 6 bases. Germline V gene data show CDR1 as PRHDT and CDR2 as FYEKMQ (reference sequence). CDR3 bases: TGTGCCAGCAGCTTACCAACTAGCGGGAGAGCCGGGGAGCTGTTTTTT. This sequence encodes CASSLPTSGRAGELFF.

The J gene is TRBJ1-4, the V gene TRBV7-9; tentatively, D is TRBD1 (5 bases). Trimming shortened V by 6 bases and J by 12 bases, and 23 bases separated the two germline ends. CDR1 and CDR2 (germline): SEHNR, FQNEAQ (reference sequence). The CDR3 is 15 amino acids. CDR3 residues: CASSYDEDTRIELFF. The DNA for the CDR3 is TGTGCCAGCAGTTACGATGAGGACACCCGAATCGAACTGTTTTTT.

This chain joins TRBV7-9 and TRBJ2-5; D remains unclear. Germline assignment: CDR1 SEHNR and CDR2 FQNEAQ (reference sequence). Deletions cut 5 bases from V and 5 bases from J, with 21 bases between. The CDR3 sequence is 16 residues long. The DNA for the CDR3 is TGTGCCAGCAGCCCGGCCGGGCAGAATTCGGAGGAGACCCAGTACTTC. It translates to CASSPAGQNSEETQYF.

J is TRBJ2-1 and V is TRBV9; 8 bases are a match to TRBD1. The CDR3 contains 14 residues. V was clipped by 4 bases and J by 6 bases; unmatched bases: 6. CDR1 and CDR2 from the germline V gene are SGDLS and YYNGEE. The CDR3 DNA reads TGTGCCAGCAGCCCCACTGGGACAGGCAATGAGCAGTTCTTC. It is translated as CASSPTGTGNEQFF. The full variable domain, rest sourced from reference TRBV9 and TRBJ2-1, is DSGVTQTPKHLITATGQRVTLRCSPRSGDLSVYWYQQSLDQGLQFLIQYYNGEERAKGNILERFSAQQFPDLHSELNLSSLELGDSALYFCASSPTGTGNEQFFGPGTRLTVL.

This clone has just one count. The chain combines TRBV27 with TRBJ1-2; 7 bases match TRBD1. Looked up from germline, CDR1 is MNHEY and CDR2 is SMNVEV (reference sequence). V lost 2 bases, J lost 0 bases, and 3 bases stayed unmatched. This CDR3 is built from 15 residues. The CDR3 sequence is CASSLEGGANYGYTF. In nucleotides, the CDR3 is TGTGCCAGCAGTTTAGAAGGGGGCGCTAACTATGGCTACACCTTC.

DNA of the CDR3: TGCGCCAGCAGCCAAGACCATCCCGGCTCCGCAACTAATGAAAAACTGTTTTTT. Protein product: CASSQDHPGSATNEKLFF. The V call is TRBV4-1, the J call TRBJ1-4, with D uncertain. The CDR3 covers 18 residues. Germline V lookup: CDR1 MGHRA, CDR2 YSYEKL. With 0 bases removed from V and 0 bases from J, the gap between germline ends came to 14 bases.

The chain combines TRBV11-2 with TRBJ2-1; D may be TRBD1 (5 bases). The ends were cut back, 4 bases at V and 4 bases at J, with 17 bases in the middle. Per germline, CDR1 SGHAT and CDR2 FQNNGV. The CDR3 consists of 16 residues. CDR3 amino acids: CASSSTGGGNYNEQFF. The CDR3 bases are TGTGCCAGCAGCTCAACAGGCGGTGGGAATTACAATGAGCAGTTCTTC.

This chain uses TRBV19 with TRBJ2-2; D remains ambiguous. This CDR3 has 14 residues. V was cut by 1 base and J by 6 bases, with 9 bases left in between. Germline lookup yields CDR1 LNHDA and CDR2 SQIVND (reference sequence). CDR3 coding DNA: TGTGCCAGTAGTATAGGTTCCGCATCCGGGGAGCTGTTTTTT. Translated, it gives CASSIGSASGELFF.

The chain couples TRBV19 to TRBJ2-3; perhaps TRBD2 as D (6 bases). Germline V lookup: CDR1 LNHDA, CDR2 SQIVND (reference sequence). CDR3 length: 14 residues. Trimming pared 6 bases from V and 4 bases from J, leaving 14 bases between. The CDR3 region is CASSPFGSADTQYF. The CDR3 region has the DNA TGTGCCAGTAGCCCCTTCGGGAGTGCAGATACGCAGTATTTT.

This chain connects TRBV30 to TRBJ1-1; no reliable D call. The CDR3 runs 13 residues. Germline CDR1 reads GTSNPN; CDR2 reads SVGIG (reference sequence). V was cut by 0 bases and J by 5 bases, with 10 bases left in between. The CDR3 DNA sequence: TGTGCCTGGAGTGTACTGGCGGGGACTGAAGCTTTCTTT. Protein product: CAWSVLAGTEAFF.

The chain couples TRBV2 to TRBJ1-3; 7 nucleotides align to TRBD1. Germline-derived CDR1 and CDR2 are SNHLY and FYNNEI. This CDR3 comprises 14 residues. The ends lost 5 bases at V and 2 bases at J; junction bases unmatched: 3. CDR3 DNA: TGTGCCAGCAGTCTTGACAGGGCTGGAAACACCATATATTTT. This gives the protein CASSLDRAGNTIYF.

CDR3 amino acids: CALSGGQIFWYGYTF. Here the CDR3 DNA reads TGTGCCTTATCGGGGGGGCAGATTTTTTGGTATGGCTACACCTTC. This chain connects TRBV30 to TRBJ1-2; possible D gene TRBD1, 6 bases. Trimming stripped 7 bases from V and 5 bases from J, with 23 bases between. Germline loops: CDR1 GTSNPN, CDR2 SVGIG (reference sequence). CDR3 size: 15 residues.

The rearrangement joins TRBV7-2 to TRBJ2-7, with D possibly being TRBD1 (5 bases). Per germline, CDR1 SGHTA and CDR2 FQGNSA. This CDR3 comprises 13 residues. V was clipped by 5 bases and J by 5 bases, with 13 bases between them. CDR3 protein: CASSLRQPHEQYF. Written as DNA, the CDR3 is TGTGCCAGCAGCCTGCGACAGCCTCACGAGCAGTACTTC. Filled out from reference TRBV7-2 and TRBJ2-7, the complete variable domain reads GAGVSQSPSNKVTEKGKDVELRCDPISGHTALYWYRQSLGQGLEFLIYFQGNSAPDKSGLPSDRFSAERTGGSVSTLTIQRTQQEDSAVYLCASSLRQPHEQYFGPGTRLTVT.

The chain uses TRBV10-3 and TRBJ1-5; TRBD1 agrees at 7 bases. Per germline, CDR1 ENHRY and CDR2 SYGVKD. The CDR3 contains 15 residues. Trimming cost V 6 bases and J 0 bases; bases outside gene matches: 5. CDR3 DNA sequence: TGTGCCATCAGCATGACAGGGAATAGCAATCAGCCCCAGCATTTT. It codes for CAISMTGNSNQPQHF.

In regard to this clone: This may be a read error, as it is one base from a much larger clone. The chain is built from TRBV29-1 and TRBJ2-2, with D unresolved. Germline V CDR1 and CDR2: SQVTM, ANQGSEA. The CDR3 consists of 13 residues. For the CDR3, the DNA is TGCGGCGTTGATATGGACGGCCGAGGGGAGCTGTTTTTT. This codes for CGVDMDGRGELFF.